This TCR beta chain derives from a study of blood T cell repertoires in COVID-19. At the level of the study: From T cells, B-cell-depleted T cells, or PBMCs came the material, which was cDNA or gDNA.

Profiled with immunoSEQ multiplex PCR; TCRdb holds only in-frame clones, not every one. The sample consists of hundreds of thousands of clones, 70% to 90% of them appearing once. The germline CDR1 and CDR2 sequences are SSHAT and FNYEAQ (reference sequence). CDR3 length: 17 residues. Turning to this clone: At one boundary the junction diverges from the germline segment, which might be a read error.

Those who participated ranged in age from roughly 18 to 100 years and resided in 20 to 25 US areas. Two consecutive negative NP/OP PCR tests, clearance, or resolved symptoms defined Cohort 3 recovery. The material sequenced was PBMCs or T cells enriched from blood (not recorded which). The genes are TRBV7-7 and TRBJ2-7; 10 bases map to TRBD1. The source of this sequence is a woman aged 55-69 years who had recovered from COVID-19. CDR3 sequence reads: CASSPAEGQGGSYEQYF. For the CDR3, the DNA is TGTGCTAGCAGCCCAGCGGAAGGACAGGGGGGATCCTACGAGCAGTACTTC.